The 22 T cell receptor beta chains in this list originate from one sample, sequenced in a study of T cells in tumors after PD-1 blockade. Libraries were prepared by immunoSEQ multiplex PCR; TCRdb keeps only in-frame clonotypes and omits some of them. Among approximately 59,000 clones, roughly 75% were seen once, and the ten largest hold roughly 13%. This specimen was PBMCs, taken before anti-PD-1 treatment. Receptor source: a human donor with basal cell carcinoma.

The chain joins TRBV18 to TRBJ2-5; the match to TRBD1 covers 7 bases. CDR3 size: 15 residues. CDR1 and CDR2 from the germline V gene are KGHSH and LQKENI. Unmatched junction bases numbered 8, after V lost 3 bases and J lost 4 bases. CDR3 in amino acids: CASSPQGGRGETQYF. The CDR3 coding sequence is TGTGCCAGCTCACCTCAAGGGGGCAGAGGAGAGACCCAGTACTTC.

Comments on this clone: Relative to the germline gene, one junction end is altered; a read error may explain this. V is TRBV5-1 and J is TRBJ1-2, with D possibly TRBD1 on 5 matching bases. This CDR3 is built from 12 residues. CDR1 and CDR2 (germline): SGHRS, YFSETQ. CDR3 residues: CASSLDRSGFTF. As DNA, the CDR3 is TGCGCCAGCAGCTTGGACAGGTCGGGCTTCACCTTC.

This sequence joins TRBV7-3 and TRBJ2-3, with D hard to call. Trimming cost V 5 bases and J 6 bases, with 12 bases left between them. The CDR3 has 13 amino acids. Germline CDR1 is SGHTA and CDR2 is FQGTGA. As DNA, the CDR3 is TGTGCCAGCAGCGTTAGACTCGATGATACGCAGTATTTT. This sequence encodes CASSVRLDDTQYF.

V and J are TRBV27 and TRBJ2-5; 8 nucleotides align to TRBD2. The J segment lost 5 bases and the V segment lost 0 bases, leaving 5 bases of the junction unmatched. The germline CDR1 and CDR2 sequences are MNHEY and SMNVEV (reference sequence). CDR3 size: 15 residues. The CDR3 nucleotides read TGTGCCAGCAGTTTATCGGTAGCGGGGCGGGAGACCCAGTACTTC. This gives the protein CASSLSVAGRETQYF.

For the CDR3, the DNA is TGTGCCAGCAGCCCACGACAAAACCCCACCTACGAGCAGTACTTC. Amino acid sequence: CASSPRQNPTYEQYF. The genes are TRBV11-1 and TRBJ2-7; no clear D gene. V lost 5 bases, J lost 2 bases, and 16 bases lay in between. CDR1 and CDR2 (germline): SGHAT, FQDESV (reference sequence). The length of the CDR3 is 15 residues. Full variable domain (missing parts from reference TRBV11-1 and TRBJ2-7): EAEVAQSPRYKITEKSQAVAFWCDPISGHATLYWYRQILGQGPELLVQFQDESVVDDSQLPKDRFSAERLKGVDSTLKIQPAELGDSAMYLCASSPRQNPTYEQYFGPGTRLTVT.

This sequence joins TRBV7-9 and TRBJ1-2, with 8 bases aligning to TRBD1. The CDR3 runs to 15 residues. CDR1 is SEHNR, CDR2 FQNEAQ, per germline (reference sequence). J lost 1 base, V lost 5 bases, and 6 bases had no gene match. CDR3 coding DNA: TGTGCCAGCAGCGCCGACAGGGGCAGTAACTATGGCTACACCTTC. It translates to CASSADRGSNYGYTF.

The gene calls are TRBV18 and TRBJ2-4; D gene unclear. V lost 0 bases and J lost 0, with 6 bases in between. Germline V gene data show CDR1 as KGHSH and CDR2 as LQKENI. The CDR3 has 15 amino acids. CDR3: CASSPPQPAKNIQYF. CDR3 DNA sequence: TGTGCCAGCTCACCACCTCAGCCAGCCAAAAACATTCAGTACTTC.

This chain connects TRBV7-9 to TRBJ1-1; 10 bases fit TRBD1. V lost 5 bases to trimming and J lost 2 bases; unmatched junction nucleotides: 8. The CDR3 is 16 residues long. CDR1 SEHNR and CDR2 FQNEAQ come from the germline V gene (reference sequence). This CDR3 is CASSRGDRGINTEAFF. CDR3 nucleotides: TGTGCCAGCAGCCGAGGGGACAGGGGAATCAACACTGAAGCTTTCTTT.

The chain couples TRBV4-1 to TRBJ2-4; tentatively, D is TRBD2 (5 bases). Trimming pared 1 base from V and 4 bases from J, leaving 8 bases between. CDR3 length: 14 residues. The germline gives CDR1 MGHRA, CDR2 YSYEKL. The CDR3 sequence is CASSQGTGKNIQYF. The CDR3 coding sequence is TGCGCCAGCAGCCAAGGGACGGGAAAAAACATTCAGTACTTC.

The chain's CDR3 is CASSSRRAGGEQYF. DNA of the CDR3: TGTGCCAGCAGTTCGCGAAGAGCGGGCGGCGAGCAGTACTTC. V usage is TRBV27 and J usage is TRBJ2-7; tentatively, D is TRBD2 (6 bases). V was clipped by 4 bases and J by 6 bases, with 16 bases between them. Germline V gives CDR1 MNHEY, CDR2 SMNVEV (reference sequence). The CDR3 sequence is 14 residues long.

The rearrangement joins TRBV7-8 to TRBJ2-2; tentative D call: TRBD1 (6 bases). V was shortened by 5 bases and J by 5 bases, with 18 bases between the two germline ends. Per germline, CDR1 SGHVS and CDR2 FQNEAQ. The CDR3 runs 16 residues. CDR3 DNA: TGTGCCAGCAGCCCGAGTAGGACAGAGCCAACCGGGGAGCTGTTTTTT. It translates to CASSPSRTEPTGELFF. Full variable domain (outside the CDR3, taken from reference TRBV7-8 and TRBJ2-2): GAGVSQSPRYKVAKRGQDVALRCDPISGHVSLFWYQQALGQGPEFLTYFQNEAQLDKSGLPSDRFFAERPEGSVSTLKIQRTQQEDSAVYLCASSPSRTEPTGELFFGEGSRLTVL.

This chain joins TRBV12-3 or TRBV12-4 and TRBJ1-2; D uncertain. Trimming shortened V by 2 bases and J by 8 bases, and 12 bases separated the two germline ends. This CDR3 spans 13 amino acids. The CDR3 spells CASSLSGVGGYTF. CDR3 nucleotides: TGTGCCAGCAGTTTAAGCGGGGTTGGGGGCTACACCTTC.

The chain links TRBV5-1 to TRBJ2-3; 8 bases map to TRBD2. The CDR3 loop spans 16 amino acids. The junction had 4 bases not matched to a gene; V was cut back by 1 base and J by 0 bases. Germline CDR1 SGHRS, CDR2 YFSETQ. In DNA form, the CDR3 reads TGCGCCAGCAGCTTGACAGCGGGGGTAAGCACAGATACGCAGTATTTT. It yields the protein CASSLTAGVSTDTQYF.

This chain connects TRBV5-6 to TRBJ2-5; no clear D. The CDR3 totals 13 residues. Germline V CDR1 and CDR2: SGHDT, YYEEEE. The V gene lost 2 bases and the J gene lost 5 bases, with 10 bases spanning the gap. The CDR3: CASSFWVSETQYF. The CDR3 DNA sequence: TGTGCCAGCAGCTTTTGGGTGTCGGAGACCCAGTACTTC.

Turning to this clone: Compared with germline, one end of the junction differs, possibly owing to a read error. The rearrangement joins TRBV15 to TRBJ1-1; no firm D call. The germline V gene encodes CDR1 LNHNV and CDR2 YYDKDF (reference sequence). The CDR3 is 13 amino acids. In DNA, the CDR3 is TGTGCCACCGGCAGAGATCCCCGGGATAGAGCTTTCTTT. Amino acids: CATGRDPRDRAFF.

This rearrangement joins TRBV6-5 to TRBJ1-1; possible D gene TRBD1, 6 bases. Germline CDR1 MNHEY, CDR2 SVGAGI. The CDR3 loop spans 14 amino acids. V was cut by 8 bases and J by 5 bases, with 18 bases left in between. Here the CDR3 DNA reads TGTGCCAGCCGCGAGGTCAGGGGCGTAACTGAAGCTTTCTTT. Translation: CASREVRGVTEAFF.

This chain links TRBV9 with TRBJ2-1; D uncertain. The V end lost 0 bases, the J end lost 6 bases, and 7 bases lay between the germline ends. The CDR3 totals 13 residues. From germline, CDR1 is SGDLS and CDR2 YYNGEE. The CDR3 bases are TGTGCCAGCAGCGTAGTAGGATCCAATGAGCAGTTCTTC. Its protein is CASSVVGSNEQFF.

The rearrangement uses TRBV7-2 and TRBJ2-7; D is uncertain. Germline V gives CDR1 SGHTA, CDR2 FQGNSA. The CDR3 length is 15 residues. Trimming stripped 0 bases from V and 4 bases from J, with 13 bases between. The CDR3 region has the DNA TGTGCCAGCAGCTTAGCGCCCGCCGTTTCTTACGAGCAGTACTTC. Translated: CASSLAPAVSYEQYF.

This chain's CDR3 is CASSVSLGGGTDTQYF. The CDR3 DNA is TGTGCCAGCAGCGTCAGTTTGGGGGGCGGGACAGATACGCAGTATTTT. The V and J genes are TRBV9 and TRBJ2-3; the D call may be TRBD1 or TRBD2 (6 bases each). CDR3 length: 16 amino acids. V gave up 2 bases and J gave up 3 bases, with 16 bases separating them. Germline V gene lookup returns CDR1 SGDLS and CDR2 YYNGEE.

This chain links TRBV30 with TRBJ1-2; a possible D gene is TRBD1 (5 bases). Trimming took off 3 bases at V and 8 bases at J, with 19 bases between the two ends. The CDR3 is 14 amino acids. Germline CDR1 GTSNPN, CDR2 SVGIG (reference sequence). The CDR3 sequence: CAWRVGRILGGYTF. The CDR3 DNA is TGTGCCTGGAGGGTGGGGCGCATTCTTGGAGGCTACACCTTC.

The chain carries TRBV18 and TRBJ1-2; the D is unclear. The CDR3 spans 14 residues. V was shortened by 2 bases and J by 2 bases, with 9 bases between the two germline ends. Germline V gene lookup returns CDR1 KGHSH and CDR2 LQKENI. The CDR3: CASSPMEQNYGYTF. DNA for the CDR3: TGTGCCAGCTCACCAATGGAACAGAACTATGGCTACACCTTC.

This clone was seen just once. The rearrangement joins TRBV29-1 to TRBJ1-1, with D maybe TRBD1 (5 bases). This CDR3 is built from 13 residues. V was pared by 7 bases and J by 1 base, with 13 bases between. The V gene's germline CDR1 is SQVTM and CDR2 ANQGSEA. The CDR3 loop is CSAAGGPNTEAFF. The CDR3 bases are TGCAGCGCCGCCGGGGGTCCGAACACTGAAGCTTTCTTT.